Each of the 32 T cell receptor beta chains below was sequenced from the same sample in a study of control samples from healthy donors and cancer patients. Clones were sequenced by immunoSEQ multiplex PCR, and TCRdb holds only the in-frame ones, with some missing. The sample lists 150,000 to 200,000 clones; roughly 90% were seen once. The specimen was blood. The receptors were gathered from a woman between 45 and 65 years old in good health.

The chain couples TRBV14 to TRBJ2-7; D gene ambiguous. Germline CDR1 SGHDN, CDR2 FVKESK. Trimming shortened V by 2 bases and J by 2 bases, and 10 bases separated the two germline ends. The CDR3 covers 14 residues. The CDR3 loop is CASSQLGNPYEQYF. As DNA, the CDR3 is TGTGCCAGCAGCCAATTGGGGAACCCCTACGAGCAGTACTTC.

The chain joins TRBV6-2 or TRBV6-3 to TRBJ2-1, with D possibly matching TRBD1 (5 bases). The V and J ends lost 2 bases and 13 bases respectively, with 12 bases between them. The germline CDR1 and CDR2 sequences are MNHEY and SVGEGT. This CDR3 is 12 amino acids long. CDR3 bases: TGTGCCAGCAGTTACGTCAGACAGTACCAGTTCTTC. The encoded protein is CASSYVRQYQFF.

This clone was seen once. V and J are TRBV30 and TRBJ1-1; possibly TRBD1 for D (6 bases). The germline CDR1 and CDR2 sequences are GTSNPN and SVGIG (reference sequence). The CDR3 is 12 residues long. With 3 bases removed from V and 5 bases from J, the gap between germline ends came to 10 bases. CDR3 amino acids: CAWRHRVTEAFF. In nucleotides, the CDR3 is TGTGCCTGGAGACACAGGGTTACTGAAGCTTTCTTT.

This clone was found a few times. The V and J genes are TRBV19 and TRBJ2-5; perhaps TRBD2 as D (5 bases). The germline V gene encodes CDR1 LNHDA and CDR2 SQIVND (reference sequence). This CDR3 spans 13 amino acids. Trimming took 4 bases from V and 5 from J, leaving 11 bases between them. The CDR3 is CASSNLGGETQYF. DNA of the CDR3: TGTGCCAGTAGTAACCTAGGAGGCGAGACCCAGTACTTC.

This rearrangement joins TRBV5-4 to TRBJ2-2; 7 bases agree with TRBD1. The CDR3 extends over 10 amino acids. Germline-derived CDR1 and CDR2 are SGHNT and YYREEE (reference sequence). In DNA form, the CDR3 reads TGTGCTACAGGGGCCGGGGAGCTGTTTTTT. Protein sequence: CATGAGELFF.

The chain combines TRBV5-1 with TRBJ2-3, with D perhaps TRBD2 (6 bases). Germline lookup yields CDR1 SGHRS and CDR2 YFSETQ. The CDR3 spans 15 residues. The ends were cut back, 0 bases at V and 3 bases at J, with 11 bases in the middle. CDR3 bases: TGCGCCAGCAGCTTGGGATCGGGGGAGACAGATACGCAGTATTTT. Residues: CASSLGSGETDTQYF. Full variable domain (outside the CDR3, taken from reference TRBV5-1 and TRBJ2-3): KAGVTQTPRYLIKTRGQQVTLSCSPISGHRSVSWYQQTPGQGLQFLFEYFSETQRNKGNFPGRFSGRQFSNSRSEMNVSTLELGDSALYLCASSLGSGETDTQYFGPGTRLTVL.

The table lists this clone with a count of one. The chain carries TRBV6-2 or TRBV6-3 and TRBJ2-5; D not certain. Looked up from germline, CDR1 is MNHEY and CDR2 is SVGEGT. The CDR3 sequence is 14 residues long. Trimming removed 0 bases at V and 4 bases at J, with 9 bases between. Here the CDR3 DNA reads TGTGCCAGCAGTTACTCGATAGTCCCAGAGACCCAGTACTTC. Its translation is CASSYSIVPETQYF.

The CDR3 reads CASSGRDRRAAFF. CDR3 coding DNA: TGTGCCAGCAGTGGCAGGGACAGGAGGGCGGCTTTCTTT. The V gene is TRBV28, the J gene TRBJ1-1, with 8 bases identical to TRBD1. The CDR3 is made up of 13 amino acids. Trimming at V came to 5 bases and at J to 11 bases, leaving 10 bases not matched to a gene. Germline V gene sequence: CDR1 MDHEN, CDR2 SYDVKM.

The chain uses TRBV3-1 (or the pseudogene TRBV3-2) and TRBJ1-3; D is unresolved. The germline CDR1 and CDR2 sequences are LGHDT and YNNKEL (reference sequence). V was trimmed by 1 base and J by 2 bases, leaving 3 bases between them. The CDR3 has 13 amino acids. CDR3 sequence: CASSQATGNTIYF. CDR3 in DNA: TGTGCCAGCAGCCAAGCTACTGGAAACACCATATATTTT.

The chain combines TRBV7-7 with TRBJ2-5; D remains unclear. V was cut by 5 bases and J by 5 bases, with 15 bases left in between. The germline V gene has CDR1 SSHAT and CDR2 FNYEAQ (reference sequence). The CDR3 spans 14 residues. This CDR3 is CASSPSGLGETQYF. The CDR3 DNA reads TGTGCCAGCAGCCCGAGTGGCCTGGGGGAGACCCAGTACTTC.

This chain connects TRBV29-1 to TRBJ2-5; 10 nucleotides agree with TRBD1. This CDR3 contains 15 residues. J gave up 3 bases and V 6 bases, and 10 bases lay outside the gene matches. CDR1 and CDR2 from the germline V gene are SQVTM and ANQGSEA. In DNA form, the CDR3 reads TGCAGCGTCCGCTCCGGGACAGGGGTGGAAGAGACCCAGTACTTC. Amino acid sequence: CSVRSGTGVEETQYF.

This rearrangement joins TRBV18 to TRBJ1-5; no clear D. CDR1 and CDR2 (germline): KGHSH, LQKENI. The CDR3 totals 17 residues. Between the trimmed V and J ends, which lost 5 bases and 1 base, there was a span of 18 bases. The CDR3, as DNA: TGTGCCAGCTCATCCCCCCAAACCGAAATGAGCAATCAGCCCCAGCATTTT. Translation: CASSSPQTEMSNQPQHF. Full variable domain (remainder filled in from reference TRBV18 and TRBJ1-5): NAGVMQNPRHLVRRRGQEARLRCSPMKGHSHVYWYRQLPEEGLKFMVYLQKENIIDESGMPKERFSAEFPKEGPSILRIQQVVRGDSAAYFCASSSPQTEMSNQPQHFGDGTRLSIL.

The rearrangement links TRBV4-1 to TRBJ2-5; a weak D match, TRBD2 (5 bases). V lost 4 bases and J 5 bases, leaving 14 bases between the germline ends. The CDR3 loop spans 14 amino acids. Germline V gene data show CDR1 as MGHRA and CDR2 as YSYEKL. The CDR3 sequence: CASSLMRVRETQYF. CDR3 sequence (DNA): TGCGCCAGCAGCCTGATGAGGGTCCGGGAGACCCAGTACTTC.

The CDR3 DNA reads as TGTGCCAGCAGCTTAGGGCCTGCGGGAGTCCCCTACGAGCAGTACTTC. It encodes CASSLGPAGVPYEQYF. The chain links TRBV11-2 to TRBJ2-7; TRBD2 agrees at 7 bases. V lost 1 base to trimming and J lost 2 bases; unmatched junction nucleotides: 8. Germline assignment: CDR1 SGHAT and CDR2 FQNNGV. The CDR3 has 16 amino acids.

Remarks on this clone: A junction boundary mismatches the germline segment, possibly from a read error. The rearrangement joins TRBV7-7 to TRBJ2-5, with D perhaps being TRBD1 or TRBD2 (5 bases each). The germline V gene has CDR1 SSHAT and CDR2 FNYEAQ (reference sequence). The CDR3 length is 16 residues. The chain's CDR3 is CASSLATDGFAETQYF. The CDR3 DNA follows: TGTGCTAGCAGCTTAGCGACAGACGGTTTTGCGGAGACCCAGTACTTC.

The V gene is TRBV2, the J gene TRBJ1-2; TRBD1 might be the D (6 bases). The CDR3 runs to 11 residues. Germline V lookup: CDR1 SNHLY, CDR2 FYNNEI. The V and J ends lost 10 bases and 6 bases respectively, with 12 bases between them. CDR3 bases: TGTGCCAAAACAGGGTTTCATGGCTACACCTTC. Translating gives CAKTGFHGYTF.

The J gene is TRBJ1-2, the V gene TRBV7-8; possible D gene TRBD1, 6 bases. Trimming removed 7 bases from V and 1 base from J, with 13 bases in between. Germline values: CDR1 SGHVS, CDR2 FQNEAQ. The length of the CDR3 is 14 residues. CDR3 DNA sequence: TGTGCCAGCACCCGGACAGAAGTTAACTATGGCTACACCTTC. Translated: CASTRTEVNYGYTF.

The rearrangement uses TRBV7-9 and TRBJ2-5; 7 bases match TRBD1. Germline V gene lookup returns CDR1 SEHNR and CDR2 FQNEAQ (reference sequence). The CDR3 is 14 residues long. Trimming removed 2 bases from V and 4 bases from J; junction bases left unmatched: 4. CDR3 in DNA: TGTGCCAGCAGCTTAACCGGGACAGTAGAGACCCAGTACTTC. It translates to CASSLTGTVETQYF. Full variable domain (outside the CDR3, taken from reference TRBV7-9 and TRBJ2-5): DTGVSQNPRHKITKRGQNVTFRCDPISEHNRLYWYRQTLGQGPEFLTYFQNEAQLEKSRLLSDRFSAERPKGSFSTLEIQRTEQGDSAMYLCASSLTGTVETQYFGPGTRLLVL.

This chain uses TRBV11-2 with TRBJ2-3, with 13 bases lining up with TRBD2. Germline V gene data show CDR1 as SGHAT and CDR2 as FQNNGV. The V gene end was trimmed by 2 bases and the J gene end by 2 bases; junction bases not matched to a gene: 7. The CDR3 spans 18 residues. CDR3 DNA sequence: TGTGCCAGCAGCTTACGGACTAGCGGGGGATCAATCACAGATACGCAGTATTTT. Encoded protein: CASSLRTSGGSITDTQYF.

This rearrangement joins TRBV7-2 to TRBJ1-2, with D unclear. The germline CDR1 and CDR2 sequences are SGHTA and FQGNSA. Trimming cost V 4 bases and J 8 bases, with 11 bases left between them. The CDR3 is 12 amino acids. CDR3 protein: CASSSGVGGYTF. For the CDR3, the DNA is TGTGCCAGCAGCTCTGGAGTAGGGGGCTACACCTTC.

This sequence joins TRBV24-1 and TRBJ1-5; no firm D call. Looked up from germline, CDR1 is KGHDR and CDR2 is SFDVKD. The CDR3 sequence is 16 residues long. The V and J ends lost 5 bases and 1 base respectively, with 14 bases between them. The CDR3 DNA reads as TGTGCCACCAGTGCAGGCAGATTAGTCAGCAATCAGCCCCAGCATTTT. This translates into CATSAGRLVSNQPQHF.

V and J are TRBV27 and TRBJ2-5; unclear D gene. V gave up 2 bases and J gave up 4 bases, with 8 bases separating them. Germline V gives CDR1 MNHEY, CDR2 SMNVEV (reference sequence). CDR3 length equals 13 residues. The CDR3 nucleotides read TGTGCCAGCAGTTTAGGGCACGGAGAGACCCAGTACTTC. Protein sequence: CASSLGHGETQYF.

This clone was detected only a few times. The CDR3 DNA reads as TGTGCCAGCAGTGAAGGTTGGAATTCACCCCTCCACTTT. Translating gives CASSEGWNSPLHF. V usage is TRBV6-1 and J usage is TRBJ1-6; D is unresolved. V was trimmed by 1 base and J by 7 bases, leaving 5 bases between them. The CDR3 is 13 amino acids. Germline CDR1 MNHNS, CDR2 SASEGT.

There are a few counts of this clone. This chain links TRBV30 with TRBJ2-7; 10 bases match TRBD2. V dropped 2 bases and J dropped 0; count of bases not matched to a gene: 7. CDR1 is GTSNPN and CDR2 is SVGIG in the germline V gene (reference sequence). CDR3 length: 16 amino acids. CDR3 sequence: CAWSRTSGGGSYEQYF. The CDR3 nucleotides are TGTGCCTGGAGTCGGACTAGCGGCGGCGGCTCCTACGAGCAGTACTTC.

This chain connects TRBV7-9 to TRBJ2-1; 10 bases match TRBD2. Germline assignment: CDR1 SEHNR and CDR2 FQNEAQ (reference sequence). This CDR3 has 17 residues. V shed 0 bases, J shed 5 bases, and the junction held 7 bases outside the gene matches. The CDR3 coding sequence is TGTGCCAGCAGCTTAGCGCTGGGACTAGCGAACAACAATGAGCAGTTCTTC. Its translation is CASSLALGLANNNEQFF.

The CDR3 is CATARGDQPQHF. The CDR3 region has the DNA TGTGCCACCGCCAGGGGAGATCAGCCCCAGCATTTT. V is TRBV24-1 and J is TRBJ1-5; D is possibly TRBD1 (6 bases). Germline V gene sequence: CDR1 KGHDR, CDR2 SFDVKD. The CDR3 is 12 amino acids. V dropped 9 bases and J dropped 5 bases, with 10 bases sitting between them.

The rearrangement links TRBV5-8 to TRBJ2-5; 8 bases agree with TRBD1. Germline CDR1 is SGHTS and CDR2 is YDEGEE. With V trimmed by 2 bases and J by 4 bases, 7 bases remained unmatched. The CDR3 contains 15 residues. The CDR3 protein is CASSLNRGERETQYF. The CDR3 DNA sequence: TGTGCCAGCAGCTTAAACAGGGGGGAGAGAGAGACCCAGTACTTC.

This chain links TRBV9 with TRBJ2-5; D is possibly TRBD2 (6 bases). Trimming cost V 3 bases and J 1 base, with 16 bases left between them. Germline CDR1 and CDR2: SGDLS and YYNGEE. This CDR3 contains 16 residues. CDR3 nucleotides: TGTGCCAGCAGCGGCCATAGCGGCTACCTCCAAGAGACCCAGTACTTC. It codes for CASSGHSGYLQETQYF.

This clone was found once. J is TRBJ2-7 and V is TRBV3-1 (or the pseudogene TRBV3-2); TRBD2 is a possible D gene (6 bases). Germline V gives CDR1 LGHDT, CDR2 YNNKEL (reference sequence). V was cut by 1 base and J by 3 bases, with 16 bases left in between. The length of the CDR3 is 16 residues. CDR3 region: CASSQGTGTEGYEQYF. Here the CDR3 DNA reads TGTGCCAGCAGCCAAGGTACCGGGACGGAGGGCTACGAGCAGTACTTC.

The CDR3 region is CASSELGFNQPQHF. CDR3 in DNA: TGTGCCAGCAGTGAACTGGGGTTCAATCAGCCCCAGCATTTT. V is TRBV25-1 and J is TRBJ1-5; D remains ambiguous. Germline V gene lookup returns CDR1 MGHDK and CDR2 SYGVNS. V lost 2 bases to trimming and J lost 3 bases, with 8 bases between them. There are 14 residues in the CDR3. The full variable domain, completed using reference TRBV25-1 and TRBJ1-5, is EADIYQTPRYLVIGTGKKITLECSQTMGHDKMYWYQQDPGMELHLIHYSYGVNSTEKGDLSSESTVSRIRTEHFPLTLESARPSHTSQYLCASSELGFNQPQHFGDGTRLSIL.

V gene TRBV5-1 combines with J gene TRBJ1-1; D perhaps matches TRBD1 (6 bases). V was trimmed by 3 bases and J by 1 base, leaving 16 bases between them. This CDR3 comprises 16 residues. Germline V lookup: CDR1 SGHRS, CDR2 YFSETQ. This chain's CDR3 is CASSSLGPGANTEAFF. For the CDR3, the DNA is TGCGCCAGCAGCTCCCTCGGGCCAGGGGCGAACACTGAAGCTTTCTTT. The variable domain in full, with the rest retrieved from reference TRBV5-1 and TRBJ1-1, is KAGVTQTPRYLIKTRGQQVTLSCSPISGHRSVSWYQQTPGQGLQFLFEYFSETQRNKGNFPGRFSGRQFSNSRSEMNVSTLELGDSALYLCASSSLGPGANTEAFFGQGTRLTVV.

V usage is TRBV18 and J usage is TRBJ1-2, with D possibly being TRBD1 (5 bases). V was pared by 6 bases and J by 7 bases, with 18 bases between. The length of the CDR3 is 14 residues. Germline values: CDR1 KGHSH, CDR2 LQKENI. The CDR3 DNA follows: TGTGCCAGCTCTCCCGATTCAACAGGACCTGGCTACACCTTC. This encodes CASSPDSTGPGYTF.